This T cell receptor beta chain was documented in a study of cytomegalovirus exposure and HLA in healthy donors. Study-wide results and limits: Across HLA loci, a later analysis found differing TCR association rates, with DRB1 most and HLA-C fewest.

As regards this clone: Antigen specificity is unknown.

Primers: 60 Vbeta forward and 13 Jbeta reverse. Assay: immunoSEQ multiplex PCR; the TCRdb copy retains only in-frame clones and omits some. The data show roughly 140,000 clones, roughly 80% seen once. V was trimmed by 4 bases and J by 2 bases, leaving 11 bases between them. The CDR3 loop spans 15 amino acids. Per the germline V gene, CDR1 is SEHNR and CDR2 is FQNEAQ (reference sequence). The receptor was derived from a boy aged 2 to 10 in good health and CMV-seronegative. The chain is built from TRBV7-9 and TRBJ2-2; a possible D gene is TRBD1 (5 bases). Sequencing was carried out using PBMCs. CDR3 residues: CASSSRQGNTGELFF. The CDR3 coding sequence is TGTGCCAGCAGCTCCCGGCAGGGAAACACCGGGGAGCTGTTTTTT. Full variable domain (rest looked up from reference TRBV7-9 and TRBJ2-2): DTGVSQNPRHKITKRGQNVTFRCDPISEHNRLYWYRQTLGQGPEFLTYFQNEAQLEKSRLLSDRFSAERPKGSFSTLEIQRTEQGDSAMYLCASSSRQGNTGELFFGEGSRLTVL.